The sample holds a few counts of the clone carrying this T cell receptor beta chain. The CDR3 is 18 amino acids. Germline CDR1 is SGHRS and CDR2 is YFSETQ. V lost 5 bases and J lost 2, with 24 bases in between. Profiling relied on immunoSEQ multiplex PCR, and the TCRdb table lists in-frame clones only, not all of them. This sample has roughly 1,000,000 clones, with around three quarters found just once. The data were taken from a study of shared clonotypes between healthy human individuals. Study overall: Those who served as donors were a couple of women and three men between the ages of 18 and 49.

The receptor was isolated from a man younger than 35 in good health. Some clones in this sample may be carry-over from other donors' samples. What was sequenced was memory CD4+ T cells from PBMCs. Subset indicated: CD45RA-negative fraction. The chain has TRBV5-1 and TRBJ2-3; possibly TRBD2 for D (6 bases). Here the CDR3 DNA reads TGCGCCAGCAGACGGGGAGGAGGCGGTTCCGGATACACAGATACGCAGTATTTT. It encodes CASRRGGGGSGYTDTQYF.